The 16 T cell receptor beta chains presented below share a single source sample, sequenced in a study of identical twins. TCRdb re-analysed the 5' RACE reads in MiXCR, keeping a single row per CDR3 protein. This table holds about 890,000 distinct CDR3 sequences, roughly an eighth found once. This same sample was also taken into another study, of yellow fever vaccine responses in identical twins.

Sequenced: PBMCs. The receptors originated from a woman aged 18 to 35 in good health.

This clonotype occurred a few times. The gene calls are TRBV7-2 and TRBJ2-5, with 9 positions matching TRBD1. Germline V gives CDR1 SGHTA, CDR2 FQGNSA. V shed 2 bases and J 4 bases; nucleotides not matched to a gene: 2. This CDR3 is built from 14 residues. CDR3 bases: TGTGCCAGCAGCTTAACGACAGGGGGAGAGACCCAGTACTTC. The encoded protein is CASSLTTGGETQYF.

The chain has TRBV4-1 and TRBJ1-1, with D possibly TRBD1 on 5 matching bases. The CDR3 spans 11 residues. V was cut by 11 bases and J by 4 bases, with 11 bases left in between. Germline V CDR1 and CDR2: MGHRA, YSYEKL. CDR3 in amino acids: CAGGRGTEAFF. The CDR3 nucleotides read TGCGCCGGAGGGAGGGGCACTGAAGCTTTCTTT.

The rearrangement links TRBV19 to TRBJ2-7; weak D call: TRBD1 (5 bases). The CDR3 extends over 12 amino acids. Germline V gene sequence: CDR1 LNHDA, CDR2 SQIVND (reference sequence). Trimming stripped 3 bases from V and 9 bases from J, with 12 bases between. The CDR3 region is CASSMEGARQYF. CDR3 bases: TGTGCCAGTAGTATGGAAGGGGCGAGGCAGTACTTC.

In its sample, this clonotype was seen a few times. The CDR3 sequence: CASSVRTSNQPQHF. CDR3 DNA sequence: TGTGCCAGCAGTGTCAGGACTAGCAATCAGCCCCAGCATTTT. The V gene is TRBV12-3 or TRBV12-4, the J gene TRBJ1-5, with D unresolved. The CDR3 contains 14 residues. V was pared by 5 bases and J by 0 bases, with 8 bases between.

The gene calls are TRBV25-1 and TRBJ2-6; TRBD1 matches 7 bases. The CDR3 consists of 15 residues. V gave up 3 bases and J gave up 3 bases; unmatched junction bases: 2. Per the germline V gene, CDR1 is MGHDK and CDR2 is SYGVNS. CDR3 coding DNA: TGTGCCAGCAGTGAGACAGGGTTTGGGGCCAACGTCCTGACTTTC. It encodes CASSETGFGANVLTF.

The sample holds a few counts of this clonotype. The rearrangement uses TRBV27 and TRBJ1-2, with TRBD1 matching over 7 bases. The germline V gene encodes CDR1 MNHEY and CDR2 SMNVEV (reference sequence). V lost 6 bases, J lost 7 bases, and 8 bases stayed unmatched. The CDR3 consists of 13 residues. CDR3 loop: CASRSGGIVGYTF. Here the CDR3 DNA reads TGTGCCAGCAGGTCAGGGGGTATCGTTGGCTACACCTTC.

The table lists this clonotype with a few counts. The chain combines TRBV12-3 or TRBV12-4 with TRBJ2-3, with 8 bases lining up with TRBD2. The V segment lost 5 bases and the J segment 4 bases; nucleotides outside the gene matches: 11. The CDR3 is made up of 16 amino acids. CDR3 amino acids: CASSDRFAGGADTQYF. CDR3 bases: TGTGCCAGCAGTGACCGGTTTGCGGGAGGAGCAGATACGCAGTATTTT.

This clonotype was seen many times. The V and J genes are TRBV24-1 and TRBJ1-2; D gene uncertain. The germline V gene encodes CDR1 KGHDR and CDR2 SFDVKD. This CDR3 is built from 13 residues. V dropped 3 bases and J dropped 3 bases, with 7 bases sitting between them. The CDR3 nucleotides are TGTGCCACCAGTGATGAATGGTACTATGGCTACACCTTC. The encoded protein is CATSDEWYYGYTF.

This clonotype was detected many times. The chain recombines TRBV24-1 with TRBJ1-1; no firm D call. Germline assignment: CDR1 KGHDR and CDR2 SFDVKD. The CDR3 has 14 residues. V lost 5 bases and J 1 base, leaving 10 bases between the germline ends. For the CDR3, the DNA is TGTGCCACCAGTGGATTTGGGGAGAACACTGAAGCTTTCTTT. Translating gives CATSGFGENTEAFF.

The genes are TRBV3-1 and TRBJ1-6; D gene uncertain. Germline V lookup: CDR1 LGHDT, CDR2 YNNKEL (reference sequence). The CDR3 extends over 16 amino acids. V lost 1 base and J 6 bases, leaving 13 bases between the germline ends. The DNA for the CDR3 is TGTGCCAGCAGCCAAGGGTCACGTAACCCTAATTCACCCCTCCACTTT. Protein product: CASSQGSRNPNSPLHF.

This clonotype was recorded at least ten times. The chain carries TRBV12-3 or TRBV12-4 and TRBJ2-7, with D hard to call. V gave up 6 bases and J gave up 0 bases, with 12 bases separating them. There are 14 residues in the CDR3. The CDR3 sequence is CASSRAGSSYEQYF. For the CDR3, the DNA is TGTGCCAGCAGCCGCGCCGGTAGCTCCTACGAGCAGTACTTC.

The rearrangement joins TRBV4-1 to TRBJ2-1; D not certain. Germline V gene sequence: CDR1 MGHRA, CDR2 YSYEKL. Trimming pared 4 bases from V and 2 bases from J, leaving 18 bases between. The CDR3 loop spans 17 amino acids. DNA of the CDR3: TGCGCCAGCAGCCCATATAACGGGCCGCGCACCTACAATGAGCAGTTCTTC. Protein sequence: CASSPYNGPRTYNEQFF.

With respect to this clonotype: Germline and junction disagree at one end, which may indicate a read error. This CDR3 reads CACRRSTYMGWTPGELFF. The CDR3, as DNA: TGTGCCTGCAGACGCTCCACATACATGGGTTGGACACCCGGGGAGCTGTTTTTT. The chain recombines TRBV12-3 or TRBV12-4 with TRBJ2-2, with D perhaps TRBD1 (5 bases). The CDR3 runs 18 residues.

V and J are TRBV4-2 and TRBJ2-5, with TRBD2 identical over 9 bases. Germline CDR1 LGHNA, CDR2 YNFKEQ. This CDR3 has 16 residues. V shed 1 base and J 5 bases; nucleotides not matched to a gene: 8. The CDR3 sequence is CASSQAEAGGGETQYF. DNA of the CDR3: TGTGCCAGCAGCCAAGCTGAAGCGGGAGGAGGGGAGACCCAGTACTTC.

This clonotype has only a few counts. The chain carries TRBV5-1 and TRBJ2-7; 11 bases are a match to TRBD2. The length of the CDR3 is 16 residues. V trimming: 3 bases; J trimming: 3 bases; junction bases outside the gene matches: 8. Looked up from germline, CDR1 is SGHRS and CDR2 is YFSETQ. The CDR3 spells CASSSGLAGGNYEQYF. In DNA form, the CDR3 reads TGCGCCAGCAGCTCCGGGCTAGCGGGAGGAAACTACGAGCAGTACTTC. Variable domain in full (rest from reference TRBV5-1 and TRBJ2-7): KAGVTQTPRYLIKTRGQQVTLSCSPISGHRSVSWYQQTPGQGLQFLFEYFSETQRNKGNFPGRFSGRQFSNSRSEMNVSTLELGDSALYLCASSSGLAGGNYEQYFGPGTRLTVT.

The V and J genes are TRBV4-2 and TRBJ1-5; 7 positions match TRBD1. V lost 3 bases, J lost 5 bases, and 7 bases stayed unmatched. The CDR3 consists of 15 residues. CDR1 LGHNA and CDR2 YNFKEQ come from the germline V gene. CDR3 residues: CASSQTGKEYQPQHF. The CDR3 DNA follows: TGTGCCAGCAGCCAGACAGGGAAGGAGTATCAGCCCCAGCATTTT.